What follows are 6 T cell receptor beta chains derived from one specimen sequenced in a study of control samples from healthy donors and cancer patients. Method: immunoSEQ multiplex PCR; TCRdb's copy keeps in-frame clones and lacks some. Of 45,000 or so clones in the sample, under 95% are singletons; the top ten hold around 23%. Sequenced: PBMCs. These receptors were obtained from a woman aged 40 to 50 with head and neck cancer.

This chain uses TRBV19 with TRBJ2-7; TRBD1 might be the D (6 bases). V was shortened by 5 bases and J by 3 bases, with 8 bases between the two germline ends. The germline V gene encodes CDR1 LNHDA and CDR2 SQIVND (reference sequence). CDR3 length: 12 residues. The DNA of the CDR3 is TGTGCCAGTAGTCAGGGGAACTACGAGCAGTACTTC. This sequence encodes CASSQGNYEQYF.

The CDR3 bases are TGTGCCAGCAGCTTAGCGGGACGGTTGATGAACACTGAAGCTTTCTTT. This translates into CASSLAGRLMNTEAFF. The chain is built from TRBV7-9 and TRBJ1-1, with D maybe TRBD1 (5 bases). Germline CDR1 is SEHNR and CDR2 is FQNEAQ (reference sequence). The CDR3 covers 16 residues. V was pared by 0 bases and J by 0 bases, with 11 bases between.

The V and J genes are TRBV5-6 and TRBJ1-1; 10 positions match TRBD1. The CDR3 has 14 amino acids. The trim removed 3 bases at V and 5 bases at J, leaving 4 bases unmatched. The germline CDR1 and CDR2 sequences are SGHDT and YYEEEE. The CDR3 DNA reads TGTGCCAGCAGCTGGGGACAGGGGAGAACTGAAGCTTTCTTT. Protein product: CASSWGQGRTEAFF. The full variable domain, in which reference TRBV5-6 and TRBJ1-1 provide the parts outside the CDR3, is DAGVTQSPTHLIKTRGQQVTLRCSPKSGHDTVSWYQQALGQGPQFIFQYYEEEERQRGNFPDRFSGHQFPNYSSELNVNALLLGDSALYLCASSWGQGRTEAFFGQGTRLTVV.

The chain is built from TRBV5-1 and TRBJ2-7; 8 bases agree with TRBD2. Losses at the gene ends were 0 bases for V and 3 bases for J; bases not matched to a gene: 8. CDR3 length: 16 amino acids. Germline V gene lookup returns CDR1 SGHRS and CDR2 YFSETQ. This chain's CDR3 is CASSLGGSGALYEQYF. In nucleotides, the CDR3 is TGCGCCAGCAGCTTGGGTGGTAGCGGGGCCCTCTACGAGCAGTACTTC.

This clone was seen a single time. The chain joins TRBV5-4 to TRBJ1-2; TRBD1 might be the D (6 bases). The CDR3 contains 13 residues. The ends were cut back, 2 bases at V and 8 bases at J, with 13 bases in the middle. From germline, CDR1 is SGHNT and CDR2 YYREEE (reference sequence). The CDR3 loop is CASSFWGAGGYTF. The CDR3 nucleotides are TGTGCCAGCAGCTTTTGGGGGGCGGGCGGCTACACCTTC.

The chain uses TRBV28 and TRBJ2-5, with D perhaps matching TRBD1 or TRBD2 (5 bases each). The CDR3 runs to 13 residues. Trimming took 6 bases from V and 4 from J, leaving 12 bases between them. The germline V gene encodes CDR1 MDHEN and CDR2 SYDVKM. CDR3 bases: TGTGCCAGCAGGGGGGTAGGGTTAGAGACCCAGTACTTC. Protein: CASRGVGLETQYF.